This T cell receptor (beta chain) was found in a study of circulating tumor DNA in untreated peripheral T-cell lymphoma. Study context: Serial serum during treatment, plus baseline serum, was used to track tumor TCR clonotype ctDNA. Notes on the study in general: Baseline tissues yielded about 89% and baseline serum approximately 73% tumor-specific clonotype detection. Around 39% of serially sampled patients cleared ctDNA after two cycles. Persistent ctDNA after therapy did not always predict relapse.

CDR3 length: 14 amino acids. Germline V CDR1 and CDR2: SGHDN, FVKESK. V lost 5 bases, J lost 4 bases, and 14 bases lay in between. TCRdb's table, derived via immunoSEQ multiplex PCR, lists solely in-frame clones and lacks some. The sample comprises about 280 clones, roughly 80% of which are singletons, and about 3.5% rests with the top ten. In this sample, this clone turned up a few times. No antigen is known for it. Sequenced: cell-free DNA from blood serum. The rearrangement joins TRBV14 to TRBJ1-1, with a tentative D call TRBD1 (5 bases). This receptor was obtained from a human donor with peripheral T-cell lymphoma. DNA of the CDR3: TGTGCCAGCAGCGGGGGAGGACGGGGCACTGAAGCTTTCTTT. Its translation is CASSGGGRGTEAFF.